Presented here are 4 T cell receptor beta chains from one specimen sequenced in a study of CD8 T cells in Susac syndrome. An amount of RNA that ranged from roughly 0.45 to 1 ug was reverse transcribed with random hexamers. TCRdb re-derived calls from the immunoSEQ multiplex PCR reads in MiXCR, one entry per CDR3 protein. This repertoire shows about 150,000 distinct CDR3 sequences, approximately 95% found once; its top ten account for more than 0.15%. What was sequenced was CD8+ T cells from PBMCs. The receptors originated from a human donor with Susac syndrome.

The chain links TRBV6-1 to TRBJ2-4; D ambiguous. From germline, CDR1 is MNHNS and CDR2 SASEGT. Trimming took 1 base from V and 6 from J, leaving 10 bases between them. The CDR3 runs to 14 residues. The CDR3 coding sequence is TGTGCCAGCAGTGAAGGAACCGGCCGAAACATTCAGTACTTC. It codes for CASSEGTGRNIQYF.

The sample holds one count of this clonotype. The rearrangement uses TRBV13 and TRBJ1-2; D possibly corresponds to TRBD1 (5 bases). With 5 bases removed from V and 2 bases from J, the gap between germline ends came to 18 bases. This CDR3 is 16 amino acids long. The V gene's germline CDR1 is PRHDT and CDR2 FYEKMQ (reference sequence). CDR3 DNA: TGTGCCAGCAGCGAAGGGTCGGGGGGTTCCAACTATGGCTACACCTTC. It encodes CASSEGSGGSNYGYTF.

This clonotype was detected once. This chain joins TRBV15 and TRBJ2-7; D is perhaps TRBD1 (6 bases). Germline V lookup: CDR1 LNHNV, CDR2 YYDKDF (reference sequence). This CDR3 region has 12 residues. V was clipped by 5 bases and J by 6 bases, with 11 bases between them. This CDR3 is CATSEPRGEQYF. The CDR3 DNA is TGTGCCACCAGCGAACCCAGGGGCGAGCAGTACTTC.

The V and J genes are TRBV7-9 and TRBJ2-5; TRBD1 agrees at 11 bases. The CDR3 is 14 residues long. The V segment lost 5 bases and the J segment 5 bases; nucleotides outside the gene matches: 4. Germline loops: CDR1 SEHNR, CDR2 FQNEAQ (reference sequence). CDR3 protein: CASSPDRGQETQYF. For the CDR3, the DNA is TGTGCCAGCAGCCCGGACAGGGGGCAGGAGACCCAGTACTTC.